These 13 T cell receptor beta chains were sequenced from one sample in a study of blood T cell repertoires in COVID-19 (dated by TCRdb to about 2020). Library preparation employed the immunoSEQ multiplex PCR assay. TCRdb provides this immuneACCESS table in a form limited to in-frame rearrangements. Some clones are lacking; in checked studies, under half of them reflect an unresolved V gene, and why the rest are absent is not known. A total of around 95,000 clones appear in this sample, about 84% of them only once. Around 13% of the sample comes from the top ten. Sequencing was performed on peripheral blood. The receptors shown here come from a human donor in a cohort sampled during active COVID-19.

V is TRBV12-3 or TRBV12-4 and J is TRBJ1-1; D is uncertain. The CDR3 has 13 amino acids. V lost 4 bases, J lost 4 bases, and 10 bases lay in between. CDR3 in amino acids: CASSSNSLTEAFF. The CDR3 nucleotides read TGTGCCAGCAGTTCGAACAGTCTCACTGAAGCTTTCTTT.

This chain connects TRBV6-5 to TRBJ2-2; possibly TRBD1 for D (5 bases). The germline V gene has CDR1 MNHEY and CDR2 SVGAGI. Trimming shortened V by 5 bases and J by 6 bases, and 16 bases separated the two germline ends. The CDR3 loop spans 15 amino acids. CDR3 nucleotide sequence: TGTGCCAGCAGTCCCCGGCAGGGCTGGGCCGGGGAGCTGTTTTTT. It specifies CASSPRQGWAGELFF.

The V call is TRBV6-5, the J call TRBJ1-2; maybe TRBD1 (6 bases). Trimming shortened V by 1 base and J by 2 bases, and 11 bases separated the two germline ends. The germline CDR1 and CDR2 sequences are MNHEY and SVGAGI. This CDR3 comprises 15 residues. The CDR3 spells CASSYWKDSNYGYTF. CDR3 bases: TGTGCCAGCAGTTACTGGAAGGACAGCAACTATGGCTACACCTTC.

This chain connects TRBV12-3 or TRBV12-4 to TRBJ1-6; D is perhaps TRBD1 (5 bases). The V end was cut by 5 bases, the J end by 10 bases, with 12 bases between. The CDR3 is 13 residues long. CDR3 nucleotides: TGTGCCAGCAGTACTACCCCAGGGTCACCCCTCCACTTT. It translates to CASSTTPGSPLHF.

CDR3 region: CASRGGLAGETQYF. CDR3 DNA sequence: TGTGCCAGCAGGGGTGGGCTAGCCGGGGAGACCCAGTACTTC. The V and J genes are TRBV11-2 and TRBJ2-5, with TRBD2 as a possible D gene (5 bases). V was clipped by 6 bases and J by 5 bases, with 16 bases between them. The length of the CDR3 is 14 residues. Germline CDR1 and CDR2: SGHAT and FQNNGV.

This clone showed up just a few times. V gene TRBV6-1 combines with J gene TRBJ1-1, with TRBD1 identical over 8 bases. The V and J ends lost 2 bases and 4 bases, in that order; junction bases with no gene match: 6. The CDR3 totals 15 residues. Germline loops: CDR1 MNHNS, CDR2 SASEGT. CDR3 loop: CASSEHTGGGTEAFF. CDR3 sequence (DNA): TGTGCCAGCAGTGAACATACAGGGGGAGGCACTGAAGCTTTCTTT.

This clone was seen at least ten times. The DNA of the CDR3 is TGTGCCAGCTCAGTCACTTCCGCTGACTCCGAGCAGTACTTC. Residues: CASSVTSADSEQYF. The chain has TRBV18 and TRBJ2-7; D not resolved. From germline, CDR1 is KGHSH and CDR2 LQKENI. The germline V and J ends were trimmed by 5 bases and 6 bases, with 17 bases remaining between them. The CDR3 has 14 amino acids.

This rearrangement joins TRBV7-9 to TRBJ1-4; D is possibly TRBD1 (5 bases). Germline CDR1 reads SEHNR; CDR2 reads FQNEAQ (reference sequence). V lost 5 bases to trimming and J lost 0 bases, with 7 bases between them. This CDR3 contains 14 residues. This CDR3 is CASSRGTTNEKLFF. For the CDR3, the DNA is TGTGCCAGCAGCCGGGGGACAACTAATGAAAAACTGTTTTTT.

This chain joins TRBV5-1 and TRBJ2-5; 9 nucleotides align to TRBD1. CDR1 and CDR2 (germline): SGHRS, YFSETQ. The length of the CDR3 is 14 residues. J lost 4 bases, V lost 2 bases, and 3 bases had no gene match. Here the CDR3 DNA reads TGCGCCAGCAGCTTTGGACAGGGGCCAGAGACCCAGTACTTC. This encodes CASSFGQGPETQYF.

The CDR3 coding sequence is TGTGCCAGCAGTTCCCAGGGGGCGAGGCAGTTCTTC. This encodes CASSSQGARQFF. The chain uses TRBV6-5 and TRBJ2-1; 8 bases map to TRBD1. The CDR3 is made up of 12 amino acids. V lost 4 bases and J lost 12; bases outside the gene matches: 5. The germline V gene encodes CDR1 MNHEY and CDR2 SVGAGI.

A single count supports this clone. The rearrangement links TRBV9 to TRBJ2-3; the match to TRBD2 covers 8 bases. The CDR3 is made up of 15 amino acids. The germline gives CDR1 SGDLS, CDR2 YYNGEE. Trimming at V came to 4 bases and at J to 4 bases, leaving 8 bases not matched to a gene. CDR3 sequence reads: CASSLYGGDPDTQYF. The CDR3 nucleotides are TGTGCCAGCAGCCTGTACGGGGGGGACCCAGATACGCAGTATTTT.

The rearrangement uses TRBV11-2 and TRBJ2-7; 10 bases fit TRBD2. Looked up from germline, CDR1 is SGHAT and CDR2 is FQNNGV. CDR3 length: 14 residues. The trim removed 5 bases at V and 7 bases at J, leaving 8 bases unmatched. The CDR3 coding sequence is TGTGCCAGCAGCGAATACCTAGCGGGAGTTGAGCAGTACTTC. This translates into CASSEYLAGVEQYF.

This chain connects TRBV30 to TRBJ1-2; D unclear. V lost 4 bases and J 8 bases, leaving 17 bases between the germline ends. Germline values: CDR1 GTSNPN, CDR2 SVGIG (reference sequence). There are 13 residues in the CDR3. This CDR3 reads CAWTPQYSGGYTF. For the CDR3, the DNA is TGTGCCTGGACTCCCCAATACTCGGGAGGCTACACCTTC.